Listed below are T cell receptor beta chains from one sample, sequenced in a study of T cells in Graves' hyperthyroidism and ophthalmopathy. TCRdb analysed the multiplex PCR reads with MiXCR anew, one entry per CDR3 protein. The profile covers under 200,000 distinct CDR3 sequences, with approximately 9% appearing a single time and approximately 20% taken by the ten largest. Source material: blood. Every receptor here comes from a young woman with Graves' hyperthyroidism that later progressed to Graves' ophthalmopathy. Both conserved end residues are part of each CDR3. D genes are given only for firm matches.

v_gene,d_gene,CDR3aa
TRBV29-1,.,CSVQSERNYGYTF
TRBV9,.,CASSVGPGNTEAFF
TRBV15,.,CATRSVWGGYTF
TRBV9,.,CASSRLTGIQETQYF
TRBV7-2,.,CASSLAGGSINYGYTF
TRBV6-9,TRBD2,CASSYGLPIGGDSDTQYF
TRBV20-1,.,CSARWENTEAFF
TRBV7-8,TRBD2,CASSSESGGHYNEQFF
TRBV28,TRBD1,CASSFGTGEYEQYF
TRBV2,TRBD2,CASSVLPSGRPDTQYF
TRBV19,TRBD1,CARVRTGGLNTEAFF
TRBV12-5,.,CASGLGGRKILGQPQHF
TRBV6-6,TRBD1,CASSYSGDRGHGQYF
TRBV2,.,CASSEDRNYNEQFF
TRBV19,TRBD2,CASSTQRGSYNEQFF
TRBV20-1,TRBD2,CSARDGTRGSSYNEQFF
TRBV5-6,.,CASSLGSEGEKLFF
TRBV12-3/TRBV12-4,TRBD2,CASSLYGGEIQYF
TRBV2,TRBD2,CASSEVAGDVNEQYF
TRBV27,TRBD2,CASTLGRGFRSGRDTGELFF
TRBV24-1,.,CATSQDGNQETQYF
TRBV10-1,TRBD2,CARIPLARSSTDTQYF
TRBV2,.,CASKMDSNNSPLHF
TRBV28,.,CASSLLDRGSSYEQYF
TRBV2,.,CASSEVTRAEQFF
TRBV20-1,TRBD2,CSATSGSGFGETQYF
TRBV7-9,.,CASEASSSYEQYF
TRBV30,TRBD1,CAWSAIRDRGEQYF
TRBV29-1,.,CSVVGRGANTGELFF
TRBV6-7,.,CASSLGTKGGLGETQYF
TRBV6-2/TRBV6-3,TRBD1,CASSPLGTGEEKLFF
TRBV20-1,.,CSAIGGENTEAFF
TRBV12-3/TRBV12-4,TRBD1,CASTLLTGGTTEAFF
TRBV10-3,TRBD2,CAAQRGGSTDTQYF
TRBV25-1,TRBD1,CASTPGQGLGYGYTF
TRBV10-2,TRBD2,CASKRGEDTQYF